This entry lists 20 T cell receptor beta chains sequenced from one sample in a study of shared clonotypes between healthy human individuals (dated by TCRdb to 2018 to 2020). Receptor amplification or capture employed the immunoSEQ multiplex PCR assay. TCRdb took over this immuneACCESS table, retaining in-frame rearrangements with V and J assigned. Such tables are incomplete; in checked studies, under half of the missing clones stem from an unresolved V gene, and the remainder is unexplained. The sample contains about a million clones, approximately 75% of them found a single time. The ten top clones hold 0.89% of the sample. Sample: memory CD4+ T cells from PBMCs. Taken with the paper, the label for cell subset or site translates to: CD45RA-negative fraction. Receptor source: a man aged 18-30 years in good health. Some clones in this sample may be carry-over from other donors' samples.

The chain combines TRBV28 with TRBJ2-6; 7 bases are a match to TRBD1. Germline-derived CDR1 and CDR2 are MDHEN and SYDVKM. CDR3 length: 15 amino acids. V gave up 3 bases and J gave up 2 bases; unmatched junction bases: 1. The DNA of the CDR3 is TGTGCCAGCAGTTTCACAGGGGCTGGGGCCAACGTCCTGACTTTC. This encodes CASSFTGAGANVLTF.

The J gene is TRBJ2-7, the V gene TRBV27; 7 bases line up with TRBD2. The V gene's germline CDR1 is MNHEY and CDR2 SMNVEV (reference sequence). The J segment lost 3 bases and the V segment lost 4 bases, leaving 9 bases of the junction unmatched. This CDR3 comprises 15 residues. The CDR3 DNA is TGTGCCAGCAGTTATTCGGCAGCGGGAATCTACGAGCAGTACTTC. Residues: CASSYSAAGIYEQYF.

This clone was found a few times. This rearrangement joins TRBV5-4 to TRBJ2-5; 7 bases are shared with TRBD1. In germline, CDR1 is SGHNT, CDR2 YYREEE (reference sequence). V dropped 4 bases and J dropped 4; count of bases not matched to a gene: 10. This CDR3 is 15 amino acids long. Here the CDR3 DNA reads TGTGCCAGCAGCCGGGGCCGAGCAGGGGGAGAGACCCAGTACTTC. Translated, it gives CASSRGRAGGETQYF.

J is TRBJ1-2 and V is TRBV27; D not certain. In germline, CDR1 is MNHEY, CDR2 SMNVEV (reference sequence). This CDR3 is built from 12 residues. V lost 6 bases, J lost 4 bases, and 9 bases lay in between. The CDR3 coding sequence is TGTGCCAGCAGCGACGGACCCTATGGCTACACCTTC. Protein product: CASSDGPYGYTF.

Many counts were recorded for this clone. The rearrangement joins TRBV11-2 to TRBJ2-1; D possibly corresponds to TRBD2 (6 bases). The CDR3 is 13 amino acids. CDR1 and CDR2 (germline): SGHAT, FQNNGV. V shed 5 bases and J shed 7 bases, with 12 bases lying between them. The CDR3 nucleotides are TGTGCCAGCAGCCGGGGGTATGTGAATGAGCAGTTCTTC. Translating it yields CASSRGYVNEQFF.

CDR3 bases: TGTGCCAGCTCACGGGGCGAACAGGGGACCTACGAGCAGTACTTC. It yields the protein CASSRGEQGTYEQYF. The V and J genes are TRBV18 and TRBJ2-7, with 7 bases aligning to TRBD1. The CDR3 extends over 15 amino acids. Trimming at V came to 4 bases and at J to 2 bases, leaving 8 bases not matched to a gene. Germline CDR1 and CDR2: KGHSH and LQKENI.

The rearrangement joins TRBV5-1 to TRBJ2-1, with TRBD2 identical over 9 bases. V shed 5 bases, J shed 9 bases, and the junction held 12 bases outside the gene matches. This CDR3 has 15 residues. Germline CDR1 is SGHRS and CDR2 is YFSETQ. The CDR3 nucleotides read TGCGCCAGCAGTGCTTGGGCGGGGGGGCCAGGTGAGCAGTTCTTC. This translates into CASSAWAGGPGEQFF.

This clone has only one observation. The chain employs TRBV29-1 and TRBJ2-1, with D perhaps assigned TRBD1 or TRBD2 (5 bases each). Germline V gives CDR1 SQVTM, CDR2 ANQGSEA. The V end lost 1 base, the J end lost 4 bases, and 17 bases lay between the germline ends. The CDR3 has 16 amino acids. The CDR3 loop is CSVEGGVGPWYNEQFF. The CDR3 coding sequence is TGCAGCGTTGAAGGGGGTGTGGGACCCTGGTACAATGAGCAGTTCTTC.

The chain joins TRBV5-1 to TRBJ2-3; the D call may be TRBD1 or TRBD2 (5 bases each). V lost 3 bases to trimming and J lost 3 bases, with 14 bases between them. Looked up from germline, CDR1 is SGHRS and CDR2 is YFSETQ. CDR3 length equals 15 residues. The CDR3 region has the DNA TGCGCCAGCAGCTGGGGCCGGTCGGGGACAGATACGCAGTATTTT. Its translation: CASSWGRSGTDTQYF.

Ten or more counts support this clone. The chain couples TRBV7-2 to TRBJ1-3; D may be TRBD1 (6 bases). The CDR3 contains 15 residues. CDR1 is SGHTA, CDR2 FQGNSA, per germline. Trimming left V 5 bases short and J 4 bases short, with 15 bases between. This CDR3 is CASSLTGYAGNTIYF. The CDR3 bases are TGTGCCAGCAGCCTCACAGGGTACGCCGGAAACACCATATATTTT.

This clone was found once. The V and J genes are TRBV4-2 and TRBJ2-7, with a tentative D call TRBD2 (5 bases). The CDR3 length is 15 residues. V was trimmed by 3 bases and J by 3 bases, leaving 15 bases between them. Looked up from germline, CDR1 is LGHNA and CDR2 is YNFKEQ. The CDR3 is CASSQAPRGGYEQYF. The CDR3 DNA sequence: TGTGCCAGCAGCCAGGCCCCCCGGGGTGGCTACGAGCAGTACTTC.

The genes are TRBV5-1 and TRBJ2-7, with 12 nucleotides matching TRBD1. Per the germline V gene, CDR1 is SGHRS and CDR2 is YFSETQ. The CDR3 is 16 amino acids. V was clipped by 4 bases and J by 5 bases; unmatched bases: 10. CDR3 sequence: CASSPPSGTGGNEQYF. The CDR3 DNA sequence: TGCGCCAGCAGCCCCCCGTCCGGGACAGGGGGCAACGAGCAGTACTTC.

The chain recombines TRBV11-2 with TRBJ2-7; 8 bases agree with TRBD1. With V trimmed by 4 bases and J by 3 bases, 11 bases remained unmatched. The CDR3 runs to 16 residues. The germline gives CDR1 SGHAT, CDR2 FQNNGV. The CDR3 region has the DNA TGTGCCAGCAGCTCCCTCAGGGGGCTGGGAGTCTACGAGCAGTACTTC. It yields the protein CASSSLRGLGVYEQYF.

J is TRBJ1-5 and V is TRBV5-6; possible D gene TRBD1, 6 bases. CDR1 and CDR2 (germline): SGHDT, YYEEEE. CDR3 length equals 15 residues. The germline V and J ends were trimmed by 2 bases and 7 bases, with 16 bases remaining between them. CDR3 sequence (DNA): TGTGCCAGCAGCTTTGGGTCGGGGGCGAGGCAGCCCCAGCATTTT. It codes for CASSFGSGARQPQHF.

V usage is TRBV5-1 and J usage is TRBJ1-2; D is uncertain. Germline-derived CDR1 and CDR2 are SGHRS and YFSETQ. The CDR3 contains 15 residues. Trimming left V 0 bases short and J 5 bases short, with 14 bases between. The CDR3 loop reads CASSLAGSQPYGYTF. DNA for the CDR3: TGCGCCAGCAGCTTGGCCGGCAGCCAACCTTATGGCTACACCTTC.

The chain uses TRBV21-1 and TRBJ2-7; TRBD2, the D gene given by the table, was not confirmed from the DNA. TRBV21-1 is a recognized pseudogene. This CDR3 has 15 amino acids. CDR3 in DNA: TGTGCCAGCAGCAAACCGGTGAGCCCTTCCTACGAGCAGTACTTC. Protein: CASSKPVSPSYEQYF.

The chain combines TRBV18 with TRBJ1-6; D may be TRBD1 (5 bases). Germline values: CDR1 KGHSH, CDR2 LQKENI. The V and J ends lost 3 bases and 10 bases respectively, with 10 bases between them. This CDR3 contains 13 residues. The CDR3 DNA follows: TGTGCCAGCTCACCGGACCAGGGATCACCCCTCCACTTT. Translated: CASSPDQGSPLHF. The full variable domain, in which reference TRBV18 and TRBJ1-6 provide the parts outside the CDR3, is NAGVMQNPRHLVRRRGQEARLRCSPMKGHSHVYWYRQLPEEGLKFMVYLQKENIIDESGMPKERFSAEFPKEGPSILRIQQVVRGDSAAYFCASSPDQGSPLHFGNGTRLTVT.

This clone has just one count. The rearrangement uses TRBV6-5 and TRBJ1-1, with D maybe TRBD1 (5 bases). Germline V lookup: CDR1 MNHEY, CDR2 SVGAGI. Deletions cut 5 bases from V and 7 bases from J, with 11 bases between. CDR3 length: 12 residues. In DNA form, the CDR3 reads TGTGCCAGCAGTAGGGACGGTTATGAAGCTTTCTTT. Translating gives CASSRDGYEAFF.

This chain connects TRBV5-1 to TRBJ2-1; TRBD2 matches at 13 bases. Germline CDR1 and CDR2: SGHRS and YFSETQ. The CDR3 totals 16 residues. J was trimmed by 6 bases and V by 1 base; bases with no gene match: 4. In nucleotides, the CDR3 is TGCGCCAGCAGCTTGCCAACTAGCGGGAGGGGCAATGAGCAGTTCTTC. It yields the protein CASSLPTSGRGNEQFF.

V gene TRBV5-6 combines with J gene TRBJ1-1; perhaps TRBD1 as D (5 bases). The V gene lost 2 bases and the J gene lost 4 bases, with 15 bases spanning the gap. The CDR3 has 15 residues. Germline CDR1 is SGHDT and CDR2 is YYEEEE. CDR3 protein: CASSLIQGIVTEAFF. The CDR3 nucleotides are TGTGCCAGCAGCTTAATCCAGGGTATTGTCACTGAAGCTTTCTTT.